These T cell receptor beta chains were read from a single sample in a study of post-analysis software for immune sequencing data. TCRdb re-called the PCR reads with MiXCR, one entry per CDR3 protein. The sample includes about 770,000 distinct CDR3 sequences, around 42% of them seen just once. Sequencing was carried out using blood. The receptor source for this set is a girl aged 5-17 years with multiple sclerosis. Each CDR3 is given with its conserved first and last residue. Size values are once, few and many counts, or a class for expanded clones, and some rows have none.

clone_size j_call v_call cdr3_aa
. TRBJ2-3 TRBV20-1 CSASGPSGVDTQYF
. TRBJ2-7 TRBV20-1 CSARGRDRGEYF
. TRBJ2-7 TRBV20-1 CSWTGASSYEQYF
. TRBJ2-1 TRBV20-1 CSARDLRRREGGDEQFF
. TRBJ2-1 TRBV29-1 CSVQGATSYNEQFF
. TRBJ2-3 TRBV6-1 CASSRYLLAGVPDTQYF
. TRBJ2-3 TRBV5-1 CASSFTRATTDTQYF
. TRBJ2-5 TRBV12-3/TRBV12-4 CASSLQASGILGETQYF
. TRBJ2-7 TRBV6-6 CASQGSGRAKDEQYF
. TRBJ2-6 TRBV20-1 CSASERLSGANVLTF
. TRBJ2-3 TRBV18 CASSPPGTSSTDTQYF
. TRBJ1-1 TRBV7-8 CASTVGGGGTEAFF
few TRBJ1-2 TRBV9 CASSGADRSSYGYTF
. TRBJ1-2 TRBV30 CAWRATGGGYTF
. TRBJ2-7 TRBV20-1 CSATRDSGYEQYF
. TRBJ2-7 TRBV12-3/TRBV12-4 CASSRAPYEQYF
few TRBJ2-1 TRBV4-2 CASSPAETYNEQFF
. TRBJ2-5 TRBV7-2 CASSWVAREGETQYF
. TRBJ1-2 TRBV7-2 CASSLLRDGYTF
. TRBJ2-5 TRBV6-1 CASSLELVQETQYF
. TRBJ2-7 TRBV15 CATSREADRYEQYF
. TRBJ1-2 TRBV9 CASSVASRGYTF
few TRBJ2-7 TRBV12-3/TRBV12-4 CASSAAGYEQYF
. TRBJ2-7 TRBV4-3 CASSQDHGDHSSYEQYF
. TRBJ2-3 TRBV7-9 CASSFQKTDTQYF
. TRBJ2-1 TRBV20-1 CSALDRAEQFF
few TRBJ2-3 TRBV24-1 CATSDRTSGNTDTQYF
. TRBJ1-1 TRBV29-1 CSVVDPMNTEAFF
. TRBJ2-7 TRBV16 CASSPTHGGPSYEQYF
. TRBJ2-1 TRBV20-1 CSATKDAPHYNEQFF
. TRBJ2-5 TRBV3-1 CASSHSGYQETQYF
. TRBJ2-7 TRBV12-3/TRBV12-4 CASSFSLTGYEQYF
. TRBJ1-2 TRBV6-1 CASSEDRVYGYTF
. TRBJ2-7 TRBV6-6 CASSYSSGGGEQYF
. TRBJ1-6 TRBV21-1 CASSKESSTSGNSPLHF
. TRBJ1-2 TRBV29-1 CSVEASHGYTF
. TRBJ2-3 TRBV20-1 CSGKKAGSADTQYF
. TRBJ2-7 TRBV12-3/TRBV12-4 CASSFGAGVISYEQYF
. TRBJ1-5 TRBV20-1 CSARSRGRESNQPQHF
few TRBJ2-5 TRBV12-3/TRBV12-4 CASTQQGMVETQYF
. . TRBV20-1 CSARDRFSYEQYF
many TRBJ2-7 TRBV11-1 CASSLESFPNEQYF
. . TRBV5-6 CASSLGGYPTYEQYF
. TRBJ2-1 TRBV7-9 CASSLSANRGQTRRDEQFF
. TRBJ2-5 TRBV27 CASSSLIGRETQYF
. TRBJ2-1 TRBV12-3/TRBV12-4 CASGGGQNLYNEQFF
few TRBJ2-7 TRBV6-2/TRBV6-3 CASSHTREQYF
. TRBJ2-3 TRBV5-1 CASSPWDGSTDTQYF